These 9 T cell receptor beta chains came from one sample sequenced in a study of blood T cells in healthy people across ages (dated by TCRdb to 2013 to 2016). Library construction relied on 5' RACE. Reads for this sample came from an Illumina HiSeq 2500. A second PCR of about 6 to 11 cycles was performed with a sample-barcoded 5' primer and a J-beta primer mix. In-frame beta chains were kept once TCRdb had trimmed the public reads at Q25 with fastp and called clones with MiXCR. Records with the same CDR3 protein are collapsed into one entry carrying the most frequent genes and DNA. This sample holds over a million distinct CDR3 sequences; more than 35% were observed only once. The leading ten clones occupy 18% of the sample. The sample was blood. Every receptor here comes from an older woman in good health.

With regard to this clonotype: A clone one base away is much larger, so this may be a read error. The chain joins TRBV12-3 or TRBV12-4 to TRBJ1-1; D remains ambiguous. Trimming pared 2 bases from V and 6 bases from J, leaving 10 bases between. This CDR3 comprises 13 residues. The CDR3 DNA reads TGTGCCAGCAGTTTAAAAGTTGACGCTGAAGCTTTCTTT. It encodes CASSLKVDAEAFF.

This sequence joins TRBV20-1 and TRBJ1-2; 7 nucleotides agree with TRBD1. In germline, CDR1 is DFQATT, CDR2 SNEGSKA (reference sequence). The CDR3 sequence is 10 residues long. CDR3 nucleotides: TGCGGACAGACAGACAGGGCCTACACCTTC. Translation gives CGQTDRAYTF.

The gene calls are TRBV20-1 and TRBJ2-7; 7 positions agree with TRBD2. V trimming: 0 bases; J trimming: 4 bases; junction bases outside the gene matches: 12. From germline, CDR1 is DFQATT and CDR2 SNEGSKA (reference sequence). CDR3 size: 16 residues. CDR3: CSARDRSGSGIYEQYF. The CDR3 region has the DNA TGCAGTGCTAGAGATCGATCCGGGAGCGGGATTTACGAGCAGTACTTC.

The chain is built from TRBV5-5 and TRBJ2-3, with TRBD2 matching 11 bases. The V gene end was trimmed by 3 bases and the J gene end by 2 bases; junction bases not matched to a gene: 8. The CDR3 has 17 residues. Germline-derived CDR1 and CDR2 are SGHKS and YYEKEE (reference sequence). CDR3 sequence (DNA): TGTGCCAGCAGCTCGGCTAATAGCGGGAGGGCCACAGATACGCAGTATTTT. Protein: CASSSANSGRATDTQYF. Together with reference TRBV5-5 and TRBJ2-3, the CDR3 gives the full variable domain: DAGVTQSPTHLIKTRGQQVTLRCSPISGHKSVSWYQQVLGQGPQFIFQYYEKEERGRGNFPDRFSARQFPNYSSELNVNALLLGDSALYLCASSSANSGRATDTQYFGPGTRLTVL.

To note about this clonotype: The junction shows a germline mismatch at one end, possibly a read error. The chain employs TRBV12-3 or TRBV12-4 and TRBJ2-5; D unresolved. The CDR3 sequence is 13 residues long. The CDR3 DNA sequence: TGTGCCAGCAGTTTAGTGTACCAAGAGACCCGGTACTTC. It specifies CASSLVYQETRYF.

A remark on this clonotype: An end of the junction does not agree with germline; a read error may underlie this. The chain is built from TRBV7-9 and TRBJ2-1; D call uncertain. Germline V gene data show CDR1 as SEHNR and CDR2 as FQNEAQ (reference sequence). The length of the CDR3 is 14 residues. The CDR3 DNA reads TGTGCCAGCAGCTTAGCCCCGAGCCTGAATGGGCAGTTCTTC. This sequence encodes CASSLAPSLNGQFF.

The CDR3 region has the DNA TGTGCCAGCAGTGTCATAGCAGGGACCCAGTACTTC. Protein product: CASSVIAGTQYF. The chain uses TRBV2 and TRBJ2-5, with D unresolved. CDR1 and CDR2 from the germline V gene are SNHLY and FYNNEI. Deletions cut 4 bases from V and 7 bases from J, with 10 bases between. The CDR3 runs to 12 residues.

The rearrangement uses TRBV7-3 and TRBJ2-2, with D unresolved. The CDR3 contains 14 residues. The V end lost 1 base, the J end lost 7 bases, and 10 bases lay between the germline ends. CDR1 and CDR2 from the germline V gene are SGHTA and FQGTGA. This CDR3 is CASSLRPSHGELFF. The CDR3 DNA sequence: TGTGCCAGCAGCTTAAGGCCCTCCCACGGGGAGCTGTTTTTT.

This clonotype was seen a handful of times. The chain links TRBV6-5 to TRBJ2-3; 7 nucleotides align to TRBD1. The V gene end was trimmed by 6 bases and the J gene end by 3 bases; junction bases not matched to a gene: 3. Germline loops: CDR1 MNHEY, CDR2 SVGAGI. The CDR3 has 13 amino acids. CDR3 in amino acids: CASSKGATDTQYF. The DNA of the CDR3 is TGTGCCAGCAGCAAGGGGGCTACAGATACGCAGTATTTT.